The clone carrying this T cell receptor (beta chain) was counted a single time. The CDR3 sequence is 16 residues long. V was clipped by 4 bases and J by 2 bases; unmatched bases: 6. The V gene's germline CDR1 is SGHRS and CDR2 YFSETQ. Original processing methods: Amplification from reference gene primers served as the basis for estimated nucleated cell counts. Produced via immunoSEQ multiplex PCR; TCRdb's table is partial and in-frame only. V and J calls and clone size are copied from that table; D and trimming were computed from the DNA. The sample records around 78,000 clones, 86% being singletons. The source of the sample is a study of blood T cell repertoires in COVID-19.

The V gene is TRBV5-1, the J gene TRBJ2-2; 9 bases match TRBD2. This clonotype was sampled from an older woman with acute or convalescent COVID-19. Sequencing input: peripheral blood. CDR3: CASSAVSGRNTGELFF. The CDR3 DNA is TGCGCCAGCAGCGCAGTTAGCGGGAGAAACACCGGGGAGCTGTTTTTT.